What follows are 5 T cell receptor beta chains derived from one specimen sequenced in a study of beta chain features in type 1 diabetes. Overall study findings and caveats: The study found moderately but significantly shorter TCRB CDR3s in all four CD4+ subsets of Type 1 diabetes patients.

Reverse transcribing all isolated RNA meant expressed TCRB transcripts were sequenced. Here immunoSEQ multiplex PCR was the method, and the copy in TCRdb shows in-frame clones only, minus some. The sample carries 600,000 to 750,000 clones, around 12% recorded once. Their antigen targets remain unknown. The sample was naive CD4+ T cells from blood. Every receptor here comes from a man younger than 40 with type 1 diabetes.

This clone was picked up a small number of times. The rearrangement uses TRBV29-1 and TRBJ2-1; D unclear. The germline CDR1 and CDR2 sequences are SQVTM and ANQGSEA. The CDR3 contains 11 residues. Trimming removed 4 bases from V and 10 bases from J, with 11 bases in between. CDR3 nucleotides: TGCAGCGTTGGGAATAGTAAAGAGCAGTTCTTC. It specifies CSVGNSKEQFF.

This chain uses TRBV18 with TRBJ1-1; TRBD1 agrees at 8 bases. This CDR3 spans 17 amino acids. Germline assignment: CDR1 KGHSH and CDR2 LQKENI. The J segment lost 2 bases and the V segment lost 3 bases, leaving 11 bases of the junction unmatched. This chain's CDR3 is CASSPNDLGQGNTEAFF. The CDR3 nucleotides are TGTGCCAGCTCACCCAACGACCTCGGACAGGGAAACACTGAAGCTTTCTTT.

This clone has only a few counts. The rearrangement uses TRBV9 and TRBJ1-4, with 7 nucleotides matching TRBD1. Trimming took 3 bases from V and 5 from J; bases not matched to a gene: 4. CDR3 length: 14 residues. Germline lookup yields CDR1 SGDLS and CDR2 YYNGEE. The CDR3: CASSGQGQNEKLFF. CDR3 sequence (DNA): TGTGCCAGCAGCGGACAGGGACAAAATGAAAAACTGTTTTTT.

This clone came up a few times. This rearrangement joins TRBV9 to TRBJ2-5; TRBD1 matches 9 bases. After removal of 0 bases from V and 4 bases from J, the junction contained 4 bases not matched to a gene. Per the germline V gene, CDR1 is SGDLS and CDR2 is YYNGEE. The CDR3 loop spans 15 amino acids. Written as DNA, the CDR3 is TGTGCCAGCAGCGTAGCAACAGGGGGCCGAGAGACCCAGTACTTC. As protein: CASSVATGGRETQYF.

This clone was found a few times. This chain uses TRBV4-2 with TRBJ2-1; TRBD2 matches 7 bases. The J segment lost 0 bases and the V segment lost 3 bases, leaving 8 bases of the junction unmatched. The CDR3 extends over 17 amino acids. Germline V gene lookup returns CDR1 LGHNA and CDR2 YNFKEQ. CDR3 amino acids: CASSQEIAGLSYNEQFF. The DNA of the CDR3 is TGTGCCAGCAGCCAGGAAATAGCGGGCCTCTCCTACAATGAGCAGTTCTTC.